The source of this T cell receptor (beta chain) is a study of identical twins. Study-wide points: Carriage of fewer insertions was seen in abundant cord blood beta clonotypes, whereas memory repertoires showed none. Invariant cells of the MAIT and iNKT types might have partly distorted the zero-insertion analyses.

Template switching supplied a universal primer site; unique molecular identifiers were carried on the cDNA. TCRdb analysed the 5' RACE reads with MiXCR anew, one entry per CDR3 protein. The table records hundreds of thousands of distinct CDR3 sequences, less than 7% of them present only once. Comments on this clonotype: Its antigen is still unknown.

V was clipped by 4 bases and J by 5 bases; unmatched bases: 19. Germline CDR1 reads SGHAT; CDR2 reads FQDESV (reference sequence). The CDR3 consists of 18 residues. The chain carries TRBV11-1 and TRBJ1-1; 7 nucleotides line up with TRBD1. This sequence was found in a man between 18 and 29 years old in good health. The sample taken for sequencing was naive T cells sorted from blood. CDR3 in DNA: TGTGCCAGCAGCTCCCCTGCTGCGGGACAGCCAGGTAGGACTGAAGCTTTCTTT. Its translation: CASSSPAAGQPGRTEAFF.